The next 21 T cell receptor beta chains were all read from a single sample in a study of human T cells and chemical hapten exposure. Time point defined: healthy volunteer bleed at 6 weeks. Total RNA came from unfractionated whole blood. TCRdb ran MiXCR on the RACE reads and lists one entry per CDR3 protein. Of more than 35,000 distinct CDR3 sequences in the sample, around 3.6% were seen once. The sequencing input was whole blood. These TCRs come from a human donor in good health. Some clones in this sample may be carry-over from other donors' samples.

Ten or more counts support this clonotype. The gene calls are TRBV3-1 and TRBJ2-7; 9 bases agree with TRBD1. CDR3 length: 14 amino acids. Germline CDR1 LGHDT, CDR2 YNNKEL (reference sequence). V trimming: 5 bases; J trimming: 4 bases; junction bases outside the gene matches: 6. For the CDR3, the DNA is TGTGCCAGCAGCTATACGGGACAGGGTTACGAGCAGTACTTC. This translates into CASSYTGQGYEQYF.

This clonotype was counted many times. V and J are TRBV11-2 and TRBJ2-1; the match to TRBD1 covers 9 bases. V lost 5 bases, J lost 8 bases, and 4 bases stayed unmatched. CDR1 SGHAT and CDR2 FQNNGV come from the germline V gene. The CDR3 extends over 13 amino acids. CDR3 bases: TGTGCCAGCAGCGAGGACAGGGGCGATGAGCAGTTCTTC. Translation gives CASSEDRGDEQFF.

Many counts were recorded for this clonotype. V gene TRBV9 combines with J gene TRBJ2-2, with 7 bases aligning to TRBD1. The CDR3 length is 16 residues. Germline assignment: CDR1 SGDLS and CDR2 YYNGEE. Trimming removed 3 bases from V and 10 bases from J; junction bases left unmatched: 15. The DNA of the CDR3 is TGTGCCAGCAGCGCCACATACGGGACAGTCGAAAAGGAGCTGTTTTTT. This sequence encodes CASSATYGTVEKELFF. Variable domain in full (rest from reference TRBV9 and TRBJ2-2): DSGVTQTPKHLITATGQRVTLRCSPRSGDLSVYWYQQSLDQGLQFLIQYYNGEERAKGNILERFSAQQFPDLHSELNLSSLELGDSALYFCASSATYGTVEKELFFGEGSRLTVL.

This chain connects TRBV11-1 to TRBJ2-3; D is unresolved. Per the germline V gene, CDR1 is SGHAT and CDR2 is FQDESV (reference sequence). The V end was cut by 3 bases, the J end by 4 bases, with 8 bases between. The CDR3 consists of 13 residues. As DNA, the CDR3 is TGTGCCAGCAGCTTCAGATTCGCAGATACGCAGTATTTT. Its protein is CASSFRFADTQYF. The full variable domain, its missing parts supplied by reference TRBV11-1 and TRBJ2-3, is EAEVAQSPRYKITEKSQAVAFWCDPISGHATLYWYRQILGQGPELLVQFQDESVVDDSQLPKDRFSAERLKGVDSTLKIQPAELGDSAMYLCASSFRFADTQYFGPGTRLTVL.

In its sample, this clonotype was seen many times. The chain combines TRBV6-5 with TRBJ2-6; unclear D gene. This CDR3 is 16 amino acids long. V was clipped by 1 base and J by 4 bases, with 11 bases between them. Germline CDR1 MNHEY, CDR2 SVGAGI. CDR3 nucleotide sequence: TGTGCCAGCAGTTACTTGGCGAGCTCCGGGGCCAACGTCCTGACTTTC. Amino acids: CASSYLASSGANVLTF.

This clonotype was seen repeatedly, ten times or more. V and J are TRBV3-1 and TRBJ2-5; 15 bases line up with TRBD2. The CDR3 consists of 17 residues. Germline V gives CDR1 LGHDT, CDR2 YNNKEL (reference sequence). V shed 4 bases, J shed 4 bases, and the junction held 7 bases outside the gene matches. The CDR3 protein is CASSLGLAGGELETQYF. For the CDR3, the DNA is TGTGCCAGCAGCCTGGGACTAGCGGGAGGCGAATTAGAGACCCAGTACTTC.

The chain combines TRBV18 with TRBJ1-5; D may be TRBD1 (5 bases). The CDR3 extends over 16 amino acids. From germline, CDR1 is KGHSH and CDR2 LQKENI. Between the trimmed V and J ends, which lost 4 bases and 2 bases, there was a span of 15 bases. CDR3 in DNA: TGTGCCAGCTCACAACCAATGACGACAGGCAATCAGCCCCAGCATTTT. This translates into CASSQPMTTGNQPQHF.

This clonotype was observed at least ten times. The J gene is TRBJ1-3, the V gene TRBV29-1; D is uncertain. Trimming took off 6 bases at V and 3 bases at J, with 15 bases between the two ends. The CDR3 spans 14 residues. Germline CDR1 SQVTM, CDR2 ANQGSEA. In nucleotides, the CDR3 is TGCAGCGTCACCTTGAGGAATTTTGGAAACACCATATATTTT. This codes for CSVTLRNFGNTIYF.

This clonotype was counted many times. This chain links TRBV29-1 with TRBJ2-2; TRBD2 matches 7 bases. With 7 bases clipped from V and 4 bases from J, the junction kept 9 bases outside the gene matches. The length of the CDR3 is 14 residues. Germline loops: CDR1 SQVTM, CDR2 ANQGSEA. The CDR3 region is CSGGTGTTTGELFF. CDR3 bases: TGCAGCGGGGGGACCGGGACTACCACCGGGGAGCTGTTTTTT.

This clonotype was counted at least ten times. V and J are TRBV12-3 or TRBV12-4 and TRBJ1-1, with 9 bases identical to TRBD1. Trimming removed 5 bases from V and 1 base from J; junction bases left unmatched: 8. CDR3 length: 16 amino acids. CDR3 bases: TGTGCCAGCAGTCCCCGGACAGGGGCGCAGAACACTGAAGCTTTCTTT. Its protein is CASSPRTGAQNTEAFF.

Points on this clonotype: A read error may explain this, as a much larger clone is one base away. The rearrangement uses TRBV5-1 and TRBJ2-7; TRBD1 matches at 7 bases. The CDR3 runs 14 residues. The germline gives CDR1 SGHRS, CDR2 YFSETQ. The CDR3 spells CASGFDRAAYEQYF. CDR3 nucleotide sequence: TGCGCCAGCGGCTTTGACAGGGCCGCCTACGAGCAGTACTTC.

This clonotype was seen many times. The chain combines TRBV28 with TRBJ2-3; 11 bases line up with TRBD1. Per germline, CDR1 MDHEN and CDR2 SYDVKM. This CDR3 has 17 residues. The junction had 7 bases not matched to a gene; V was cut back by 3 bases and J by 2 bases. Here the CDR3 reads CASSFPGTGGTTDTQYF. The CDR3 region has the DNA TGTGCCAGCAGTTTCCCGGGGACAGGGGGGACCACAGATACGCAGTATTTT.

This clonotype turned up a few times. The V gene is TRBV29-1, the J gene TRBJ1-2; D remains ambiguous. Germline V gives CDR1 SQVTM, CDR2 ANQGSEA. There are 14 residues in the CDR3. V was clipped by 2 bases and J by 5 bases, with 15 bases between them. CDR3 coding DNA: TGCAGCGTTGAACCACATCAGACCCCATATGGCTACACCTTC. Translated: CSVEPHQTPYGYTF.

This clonotype has only a few counts. The chain couples TRBV7-9 to TRBJ1-2, with TRBD1 matching 7 bases. Germline values: CDR1 SEHNR, CDR2 FQNEAQ (reference sequence). Trimming cost V 5 bases and J 0 bases; bases outside gene matches: 6. This CDR3 is 15 amino acids long. The CDR3 here is CASSPEGQTNYGYTF. As DNA, the CDR3 is TGTGCCAGCAGCCCAGAGGGACAGACTAACTATGGCTACACCTTC.

This clonotype was picked up many times. The chain links TRBV10-3 to TRBJ2-3; D tentatively reads TRBD1 or TRBD2 (5 bases each). Germline V gene lookup returns CDR1 ENHRY and CDR2 SYGVKD. V lost 11 bases and J lost 2, with 20 bases in between. The CDR3 is 15 residues long. The chain's CDR3 is CASGASLTVTDTQYF. CDR3 DNA: TGTGCCTCCGGGGCTAGCCTTACTGTCACAGATACGCAGTATTTT.

This clonotype has ten or more counts. The chain carries TRBV20-1 and TRBJ1-3, with 7 bases fitting TRBD1. There are 13 residues in the CDR3. Germline CDR1 is DFQATT and CDR2 is SNEGSKA (reference sequence). The ends lost 3 bases at V and 4 bases at J; junction bases unmatched: 3. The CDR3 loop reads CSASVQGGNTIYF. In DNA form, the CDR3 reads TGCAGTGCTAGCGTACAGGGGGGAAACACCATATATTTT.

This clonotype was counted ten times or more. This rearrangement joins TRBV3-1 to TRBJ2-7; TRBD2 is a possible D gene (6 bases). The germline V gene encodes CDR1 LGHDT and CDR2 YNNKEL (reference sequence). Deletions cut 4 bases from V and 3 bases from J, with 10 bases between. This CDR3 contains 13 residues. The CDR3, as DNA: TGTGCCAGCAGCCGGCGGGGTAACTACGAGCAGTACTTC. This translates into CASSRRGNYEQYF.

This clonotype came up once. This chain connects TRBV3-1 to TRBJ2-1; 7 bases agree with TRBD1. Germline V gene lookup returns CDR1 LGHDT and CDR2 YNNKEL (reference sequence). V was clipped by 3 bases and J by 6 bases; unmatched bases: 11. This CDR3 region has 16 residues. DNA for the CDR3: TGTGCCAGCAGCCATAGGACAGGCCGATTCTGCAATGAGCAGTTCTTC. Amino acids: CASSHRTGRFCNEQFF.

On this clonotype itself: A read error is possible here, since a much larger clone lies one base away. J is TRBJ2-1 and V is TRBV29-1; TRBD1 agrees at 10 bases. This CDR3 region has 12 residues. Germline CDR1 SQVTM, CDR2 ANQGSEA. The CDR3 DNA sequence: TGCAGCGGGGACAGGGGTGTCGGTGAGCAGTCCTTC. Its protein is CSGDRGVGEQSF.

The chain combines TRBV5-1 with TRBJ2-3, with TRBD2 matching 8 bases. V shed 0 bases and J 5 bases; nucleotides not matched to a gene: 14. This CDR3 spans 18 amino acids. CDR1 is SGHRS, CDR2 YFSETQ, per germline. The CDR3 loop is CASSLGPGIAGSRDTQYF. CDR3 nucleotides: TGCGCCAGCAGCTTGGGACCAGGAATAGCGGGATCTAGAGATACGCAGTATTTT.

This clonotype was seen at least ten times. This chain joins TRBV20-1 and TRBJ2-7, with D hard to call. Looked up from germline, CDR1 is DFQATT and CDR2 is SNEGSKA (reference sequence). The CDR3 is 11 residues long. The V end was cut by 1 base, the J end by 2 bases, with 3 bases between. This CDR3 is CSARGPYEQYF. The CDR3 DNA is TGCAGTGCTAGAGGTCCCTACGAGCAGTACTTC.